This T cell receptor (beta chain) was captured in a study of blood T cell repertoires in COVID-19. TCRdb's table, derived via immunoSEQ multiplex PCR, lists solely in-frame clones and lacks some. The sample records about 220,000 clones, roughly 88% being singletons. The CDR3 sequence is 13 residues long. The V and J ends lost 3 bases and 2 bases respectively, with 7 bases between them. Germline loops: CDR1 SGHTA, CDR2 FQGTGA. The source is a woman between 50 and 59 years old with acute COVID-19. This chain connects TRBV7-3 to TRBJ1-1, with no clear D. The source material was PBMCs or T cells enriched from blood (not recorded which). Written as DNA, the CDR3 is TGTGCCAGCAGCTTGACTACTAACACTGAAGCTTTCTTT. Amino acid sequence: CASSLTTNTEAFF.